This T cell receptor beta chain was identified in a study of CD8 T cells in Susac syndrome. Whole-study results and caveats: It was acknowledged in the study that the number of individuals who were included in its TCR sequencing and HLA analysis was relatively small.

In regard to this clonotype: Its specificity is unknown.

This CDR3 has 16 residues. The germline CDR1 and CDR2 sequences are DFQATT and SNEGSKA (reference sequence). J gave up 4 bases and V 3 bases, and 13 bases lay outside the gene matches. TCR beta sequencing covered blood CD8+ and CD4+ T cells. Random hexamers primed reverse transcription of about 0.45 to 1 ug RNA. Multiplex PCR with immunoSEQ amplified the TCR beta CDR3 across 54 Vbeta and 13 Jbeta. One entry per CDR3 protein, called by TCRdb with MiXCR from the immunoSEQ multiplex PCR reads. This table holds about 300,000 distinct CDR3 sequences, about 89% found once. The sequence was obtained from a human donor with multiple sclerosis. Material: CD8+ T cells from PBMCs. The chain links TRBV20-1 to TRBJ2-7, with TRBD1 matching over 9 bases. The CDR3 loop reads CSASFGQGMAFYEQYF. The CDR3 nucleotides are TGCAGTGCTAGTTTCGGACAGGGGATGGCGTTTTACGAGCAGTACTTC.